A single sample gave rise to the 5 T cell receptor beta chains below, sequenced in a study of blood T cell repertoires in COVID-19. Generated by immunoSEQ multiplex PCR, the TCRdb table keeps only in-frame clones and is missing some. The repertoire has approximately 290,000 clones, about nine tenths of them found once; the top ten carry 2% to 2.5%. The material sequenced was peripheral blood. All receptors derive from a young woman with COVID-19, enrolled during active disease.

A word on this clone: An end of the junction does not agree with germline; a read error may underlie this. The chain carries TRBV14 and TRBJ2-1; either TRBD1 or TRBD2 may supply D (7 bases each). Germline-derived CDR1 and CDR2 are SGHDN and FVKESK. The CDR3 has 13 residues. DNA for the CDR3: TGTGCCAGCAGGCAAGCGGGACAGAATGAGCAGTTCTTC. It encodes CASRQAGQNEQFF.

The CDR3 sequence is CASSLARATPYEQYF. The CDR3 DNA reads as TGCGCCAGCAGCTTGGCGCGGGCGACTCCCTACGAGCAGTACTTC. This chain joins TRBV5-1 and TRBJ2-7; D possibly corresponds to TRBD2 (5 bases). Germline V gene lookup returns CDR1 SGHRS and CDR2 YFSETQ. The V end was cut by 0 bases, the J end by 2 bases, with 12 bases between. CDR3 size: 15 residues.

J is TRBJ1-5 and V is TRBV19, with 8 bases identical to TRBD1. Germline assignment: CDR1 LNHDA and CDR2 SQIVND (reference sequence). The CDR3 is made up of 15 amino acids. Trimming took 5 bases from V and 3 from J; bases not matched to a gene: 6. The DNA of the CDR3 is TGTGCCAGTAGTCCGGACAGGGTTTTCAATCAGCCCCAGCATTTT. Translated, it gives CASSPDRVFNQPQHF. The full variable domain, with the rest looked up from reference TRBV19 and TRBJ1-5, is DGGITQSPKYLFRKEGQNVTLSCEQNLNHDAMYWYRQDPGQGLRLIYYSQIVNDFQKGDIAEGYSVSREKKESFPLTVTSAQKNPTAFYLCASSPDRVFNQPQHFGDGTRLSIL.

The chain carries TRBV24-1 and TRBJ1-5; D is unresolved. Per the germline V gene, CDR1 is KGHDR and CDR2 is SFDVKD. The CDR3 is made up of 13 amino acids. V lost 5 bases to trimming and J lost 5 bases, with 9 bases between them. For the CDR3, the DNA is TGTGCCACCAGTGGTCGCCTAGATCAGCCCCAGCATTTT. Its translation is CATSGRLDQPQHF.

This clone was seen a single time. The chain recombines TRBV3-1 (or the pseudogene TRBV3-2) with TRBJ2-3; 10 nucleotides line up with TRBD1. In germline, CDR1 is LGHDT, CDR2 YNNKEL (reference sequence). The CDR3 covers 14 residues. V gave up 4 bases and J gave up 9 bases; unmatched junction bases: 7. The CDR3 spells CASSPRTGGRTQYF. DNA of the CDR3: TGTGCCAGCAGCCCCCGGACAGGGGGTAGAACGCAGTATTTT.